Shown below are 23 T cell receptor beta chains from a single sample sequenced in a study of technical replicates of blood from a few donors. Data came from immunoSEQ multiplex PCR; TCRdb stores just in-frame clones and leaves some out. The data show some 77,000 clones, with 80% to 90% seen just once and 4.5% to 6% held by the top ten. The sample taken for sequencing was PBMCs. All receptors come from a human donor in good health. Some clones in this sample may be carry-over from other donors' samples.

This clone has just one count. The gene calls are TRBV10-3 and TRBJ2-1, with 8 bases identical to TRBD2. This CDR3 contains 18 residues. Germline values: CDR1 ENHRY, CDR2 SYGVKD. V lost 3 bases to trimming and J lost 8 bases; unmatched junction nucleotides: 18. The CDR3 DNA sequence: TGTGCCATCAGTGACCCCCAGAGCGGGAGAAGCCTTTTTTATGAGCAGTTCTTC. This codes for CAISDPQSGRSLFYEQFF.

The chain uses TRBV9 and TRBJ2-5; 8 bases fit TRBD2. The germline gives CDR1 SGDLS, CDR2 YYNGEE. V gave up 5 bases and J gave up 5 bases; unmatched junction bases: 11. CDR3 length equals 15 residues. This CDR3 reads CASSWGGTSGETQYF. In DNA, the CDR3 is TGTGCCAGCAGTTGGGGGGGGACTAGTGGCGAGACCCAGTACTTC.

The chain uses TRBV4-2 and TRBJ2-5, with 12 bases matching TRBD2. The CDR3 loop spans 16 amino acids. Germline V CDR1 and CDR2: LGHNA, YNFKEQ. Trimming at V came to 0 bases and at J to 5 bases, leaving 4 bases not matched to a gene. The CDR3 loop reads CASSQDTSGRSETQYF. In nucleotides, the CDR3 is TGTGCCAGCAGCCAAGATACTAGCGGGAGGTCGGAGACCCAGTACTTC.

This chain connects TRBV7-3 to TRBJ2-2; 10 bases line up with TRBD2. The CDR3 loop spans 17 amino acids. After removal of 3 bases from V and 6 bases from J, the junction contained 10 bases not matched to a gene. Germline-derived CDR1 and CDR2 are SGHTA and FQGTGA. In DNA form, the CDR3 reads TGTGCCAGCAGCTTGGTCCCTAGCGGGAGAGGTCCCGGGGAGCTGTTTTTT. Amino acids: CASSLVPSGRGPGELFF. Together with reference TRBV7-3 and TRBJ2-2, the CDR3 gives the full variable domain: GAGVSQTPSNKVTEKGKYVELRCDPISGHTALYWYRQSLGQGPEFLIYFQGTGAADDSGLPNDRFFAVRPEGSVSTLKIQRTERGDSAVYLCASSLVPSGRGPGELFFGEGSRLTVL.

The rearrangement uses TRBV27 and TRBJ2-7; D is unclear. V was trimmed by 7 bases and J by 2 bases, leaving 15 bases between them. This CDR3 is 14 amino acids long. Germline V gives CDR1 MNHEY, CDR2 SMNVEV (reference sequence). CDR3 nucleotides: TGTGCCAGCAATAACCCCGGCGGAACCTACGAGCAGTACTTC. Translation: CASNNPGGTYEQYF.

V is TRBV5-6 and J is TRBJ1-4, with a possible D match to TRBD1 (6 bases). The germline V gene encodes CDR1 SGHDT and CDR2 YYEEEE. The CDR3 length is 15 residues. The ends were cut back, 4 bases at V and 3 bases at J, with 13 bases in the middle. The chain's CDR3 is CASSPNTGSNEKLFF. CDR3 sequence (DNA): TGTGCCAGCAGCCCCAACACAGGGTCTAATGAAAAACTGTTTTTT.

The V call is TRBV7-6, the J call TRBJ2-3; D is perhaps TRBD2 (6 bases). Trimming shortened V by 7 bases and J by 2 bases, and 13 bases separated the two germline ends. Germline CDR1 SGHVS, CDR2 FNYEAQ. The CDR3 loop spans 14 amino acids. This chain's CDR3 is CASIPGLITDTQYF. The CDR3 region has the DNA TGTGCCAGCATCCCAGGACTAATCACAGATACGCAGTATTTT.

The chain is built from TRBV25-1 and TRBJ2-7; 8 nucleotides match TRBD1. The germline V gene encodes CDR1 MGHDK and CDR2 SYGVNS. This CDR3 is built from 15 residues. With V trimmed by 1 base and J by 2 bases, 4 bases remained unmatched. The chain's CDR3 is CASSEWAGGTYEQYF. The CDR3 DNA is TGTGCCAGCAGTGAATGGGCAGGGGGCACCTACGAGCAGTACTTC.

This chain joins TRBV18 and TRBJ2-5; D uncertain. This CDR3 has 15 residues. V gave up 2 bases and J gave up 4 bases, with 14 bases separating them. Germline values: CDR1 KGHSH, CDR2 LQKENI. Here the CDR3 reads CASSPTVVSGETQYF. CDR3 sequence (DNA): TGTGCCAGCTCACCAACCGTGGTGTCCGGAGAGACCCAGTACTTC.

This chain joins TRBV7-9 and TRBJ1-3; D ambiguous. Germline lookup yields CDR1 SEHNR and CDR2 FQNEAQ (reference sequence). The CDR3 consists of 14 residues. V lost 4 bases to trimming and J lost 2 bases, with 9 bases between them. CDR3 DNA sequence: TGTGCCAGCAGCTCCACTGAGACTGGAAACACCATATATTTT. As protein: CASSSTETGNTIYF. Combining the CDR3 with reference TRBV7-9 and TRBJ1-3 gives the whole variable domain DTGVSQNPRHKITKRGQNVTFRCDPISEHNRLYWYRQTLGQGPEFLTYFQNEAQLEKSRLLSDRFSAERPKGSFSTLEIQRTEQGDSAMYLCASSSTETGNTIYFGEGSWLTVV.

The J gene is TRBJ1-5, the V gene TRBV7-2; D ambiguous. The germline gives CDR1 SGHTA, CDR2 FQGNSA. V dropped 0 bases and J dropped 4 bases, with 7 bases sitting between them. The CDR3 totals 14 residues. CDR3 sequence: CASSLALSNQPQHF. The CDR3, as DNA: TGTGCCAGCAGCTTAGCGCTCAGTAATCAGCCCCAGCATTTT. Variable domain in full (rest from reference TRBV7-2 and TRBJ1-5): GAGVSQSPSNKVTEKGKDVELRCDPISGHTALYWYRQSLGQGLEFLIYFQGNSAPDKSGLPSDRFSAERTGGSVSTLTIQRTQQEDSAVYLCASSLALSNQPQHFGDGTRLSIL.

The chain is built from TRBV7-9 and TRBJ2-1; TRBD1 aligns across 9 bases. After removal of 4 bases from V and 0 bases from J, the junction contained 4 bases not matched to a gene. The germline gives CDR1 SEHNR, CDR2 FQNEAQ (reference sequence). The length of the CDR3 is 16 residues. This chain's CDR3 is CASSSGTGSSYNEQFF. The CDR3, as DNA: TGTGCCAGCAGCTCCGGGACAGGGAGCTCCTACAATGAGCAGTTCTTC.

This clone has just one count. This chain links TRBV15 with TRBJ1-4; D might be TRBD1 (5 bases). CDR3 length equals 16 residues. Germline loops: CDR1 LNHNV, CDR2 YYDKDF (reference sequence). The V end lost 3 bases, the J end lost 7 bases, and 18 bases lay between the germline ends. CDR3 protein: CATSRDNGGVSEKLFF. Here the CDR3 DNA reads TGTGCCACCAGCAGGGACAATGGGGGGGTGAGTGAAAAACTGTTTTTT.

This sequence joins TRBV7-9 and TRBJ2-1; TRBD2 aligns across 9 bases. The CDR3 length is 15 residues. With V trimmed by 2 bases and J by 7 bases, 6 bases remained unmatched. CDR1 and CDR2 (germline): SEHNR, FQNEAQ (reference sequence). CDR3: CASSLWRGGQNEQFF. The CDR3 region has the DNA TGTGCCAGCAGCTTATGGCGGGGGGGCCAGAATGAGCAGTTCTTC.

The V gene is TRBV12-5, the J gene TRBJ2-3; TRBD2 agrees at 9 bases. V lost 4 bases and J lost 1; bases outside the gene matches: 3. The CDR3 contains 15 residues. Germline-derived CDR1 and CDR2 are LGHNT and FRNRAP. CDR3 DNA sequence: TGTGCTAGTGGTTGGCTAGCGGGACGCACAGATACGCAGTATTTT. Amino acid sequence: CASGWLAGRTDTQYF.

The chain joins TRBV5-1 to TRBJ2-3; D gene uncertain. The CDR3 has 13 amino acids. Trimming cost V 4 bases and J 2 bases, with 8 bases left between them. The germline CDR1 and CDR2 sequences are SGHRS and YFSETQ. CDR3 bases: TGCGCCAGCAGCCGTACGGTCACAGATACGCAGTATTTT. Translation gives CASSRTVTDTQYF.

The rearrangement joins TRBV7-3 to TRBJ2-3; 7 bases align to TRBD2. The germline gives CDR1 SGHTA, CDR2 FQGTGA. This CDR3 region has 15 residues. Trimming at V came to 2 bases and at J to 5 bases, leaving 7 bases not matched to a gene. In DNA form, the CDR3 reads TGTGCCAGCAGCTTAGGCGGGAGAGTGGGAGATACGCAGTATTTT. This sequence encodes CASSLGGRVGDTQYF.

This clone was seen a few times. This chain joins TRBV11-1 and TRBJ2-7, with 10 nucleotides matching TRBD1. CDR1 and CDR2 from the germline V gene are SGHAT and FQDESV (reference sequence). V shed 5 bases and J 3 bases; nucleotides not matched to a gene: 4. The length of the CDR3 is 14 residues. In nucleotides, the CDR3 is TGTGCCAGCAGCAGGGACAGGGGCCTCTACGAGCAGTACTTC. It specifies CASSRDRGLYEQYF.

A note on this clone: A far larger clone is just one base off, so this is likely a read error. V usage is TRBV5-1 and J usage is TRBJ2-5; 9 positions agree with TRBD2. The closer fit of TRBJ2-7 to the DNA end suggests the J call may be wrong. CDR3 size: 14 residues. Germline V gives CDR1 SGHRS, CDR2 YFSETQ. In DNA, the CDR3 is TGCGCCAGCAGTTCAGCGGGAGGATATCACGAGCAGTACTTC. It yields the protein CASSSAGGYHEQYF.

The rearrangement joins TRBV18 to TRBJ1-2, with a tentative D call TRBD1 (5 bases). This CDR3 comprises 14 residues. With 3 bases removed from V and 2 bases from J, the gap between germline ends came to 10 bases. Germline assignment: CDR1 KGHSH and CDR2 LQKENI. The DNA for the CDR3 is TGTGCCAGCTCACCGGACATACCGAACTATGGCTACACCTTC. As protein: CASSPDIPNYGYTF. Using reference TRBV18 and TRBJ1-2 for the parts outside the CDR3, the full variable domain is NAGVMQNPRHLVRRRGQEARLRCSPMKGHSHVYWYRQLPEEGLKFMVYLQKENIIDESGMPKERFSAEFPKEGPSILRIQQVVRGDSAAYFCASSPDIPNYGYTFGSGTRLTVV.

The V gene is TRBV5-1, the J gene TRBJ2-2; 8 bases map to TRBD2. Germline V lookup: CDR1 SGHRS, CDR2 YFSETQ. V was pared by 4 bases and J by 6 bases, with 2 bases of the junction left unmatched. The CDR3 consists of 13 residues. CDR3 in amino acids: CASSLAGPGELFF. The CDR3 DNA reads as TGCGCCAGCAGCCTAGCGGGCCCCGGGGAGCTGTTTTTT.

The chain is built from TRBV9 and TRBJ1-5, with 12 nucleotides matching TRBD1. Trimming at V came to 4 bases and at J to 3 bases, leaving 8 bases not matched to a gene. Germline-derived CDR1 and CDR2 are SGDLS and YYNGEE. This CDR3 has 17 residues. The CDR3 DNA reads TGTGCCAGCAGCCCCCCCGGGACAGGGGGCCTCAATCAGCCCCAGCATTTT. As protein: CASSPPGTGGLNQPQHF.

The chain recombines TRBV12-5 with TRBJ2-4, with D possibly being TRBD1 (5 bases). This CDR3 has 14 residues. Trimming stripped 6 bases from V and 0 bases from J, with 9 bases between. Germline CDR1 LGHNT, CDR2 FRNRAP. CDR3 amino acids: CASGLGLAKNIQYF. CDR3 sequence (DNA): TGTGCTAGTGGCCTGGGGCTAGCCAAAAACATTCAGTACTTC.